These T cell receptor beta chains were read from a single sample in a study of blood T cell repertoires in COVID-19. The assay was immunoSEQ multiplex PCR, and TCRdb's table has in-frame clones only and misses some. Seen here are 180,000 or so clones, 75% to 90% observed once, and the top ten hold 10% to 11%. What was sequenced was peripheral blood. Receptor source: a human donor with active or convalescent COVID-19. The donor label of this sample is uncertain. Both conserved end residues are trimmed from each CDR3. The size field is filled for only some rows; it gives once, few, many or a size class.

>TRBJ2-3|TRBV27|.
ASSSPGQGTDTQY
>TRBJ1-4|TRBV6-1|.
ASKRLLNEKLF
>TRBJ2-7|TRBV5-1|.
ASSPRGLFEQY
>TRBJ2-2|TRBV28|.
ASSGGMIGELF
>TRBJ1-6|TRBV6-4|.
ASSDKENSPLH
>TRBJ1-2|TRBV7-2|.
ASSPDRARGYT
>TRBJ1-6|TRBV5-1|.
ASSSGTGFSSYNSPLH
>TRBJ2-7|TRBV5-1|.
ASSLAGTGVTGVGEQY
>TRBJ1-5|TRBV24-1|.
ATSDLWRCGWH
>TRBJ2-1|TRBV11-1|.
ASSFQSAGWNEQF
>TRBJ2-3|TRBV10-3|.
AIRPEADTQY
>TRBJ2-7|TRBV6-5|.
ASRPGQEPPYEQY
>TRBJ2-7|TRBV5-4|once
ASSPSRQGAGYQQY
>TRBJ2-3|TRBV6-6|.
ASSSFSGGPADAQY
>TRBJ2-2|TRBV4-1|.
ASSQPTGENTGELF
>TRBJ2-3|TRBV11-1|.
ASSLGTRPSTDTQY
>TRBJ2-1|TRBV5-4|.
ASSLDLAGGNEQF
>TRBJ2-3|TRBV5-1|.
ASSLENRGADTQY
>TRBJ1-4|TRBV12-3/TRBV12-4|.
ASSQGVVEKLF
>TRBJ1-4|TRBV19|once
ASSTFRQGQNEKLF
>TRBJ1-4|TRBV12-3/TRBV12-4|.
ASSSGGGEKLF
>TRBJ2-3|TRBV6-5|.
ASSSSGSRLADTQY
>TRBJ2-1|TRBV2|few
ASRAGTLYNEQF
>TRBJ1-2|TRBV3-1/TRBV3-2|.
ASSPQGGGYGYT
>TRBJ1-3|TRBV9|.
ASSVLGGTGNTIY
>TRBJ1-5|TRBV7-2|.
ASSYQGISNQPQH
>TRBJ2-7|TRBV11-3|.
ASSSGDEQY
>TRBJ2-7|TRBV24-1|.
ATSEDSYEQY
>TRBJ2-5|TRBV9|.
ASSLGTGQWQETQY
>TRBJ2-1|TRBV2|once
ASSELAGGIGEQF
>TRBJ1-2|TRBV4-2|once
ASSQTMQVYGYT
>TRBJ2-5|TRBV6-2/TRBV6-3|.
ASSWGAGGAETQY
>TRBJ1-5|TRBV10-3|.
AIRPTGNQPQH
>TRBJ1-6|TRBV3-1/TRBV3-2|.
ASSPEGKVGSSYNSPLH
>TRBJ2-7|TRBV30|.
AWDRGFSNYEQY
>TRBJ1-4|TRBV6-5|.
ASSRPGANEKLF
>TRBJ2-1|TRBV5-6|.
ASSYRDTPGNEQF
>TRBJ2-1|TRBV2|.
ASRLDRGKEQF
>TRBJ2-7|TRBV7-2|once
ASSLNPPGASPTYEQY
>TRBJ2-7|TRBV10-3|.
AISINQGNYEQY
>TRBJ1-2|TRBV18|.
ASSPRGWNYGYT
>TRBJ2-4|TRBV5-6|.
ASSLPRGAKNIQY
>TRBJ2-7|TRBV7-9|.
ASSSPSVAYEQY
>TRBJ1-2|TRBV7-3|few
ASSPAGGNGYT
>TRBJ2-2|TRBV29-1|.
SVEDRASTGELF
>TRBJ1-2|TRBV6-5|.
ASSSLLWTGNYGYT
>TRBJ2-7|TRBV5-6|.
ASSVYGLLTYEQY
>TRBJ2-3|TRBV7-9|.
ASSLWGGVSGGPTDTQY
>TRBJ2-7|TRBV10-2|.
ASRNSVDEQY
>TRBJ2-3|TRBV25-1|.
ASRGGLGTDTQY
>TRBJ2-7|TRBV27|.
ASRIASGTPYEQY
>TRBJ1-2|TRBV10-3|.
AISEARDISYGYT